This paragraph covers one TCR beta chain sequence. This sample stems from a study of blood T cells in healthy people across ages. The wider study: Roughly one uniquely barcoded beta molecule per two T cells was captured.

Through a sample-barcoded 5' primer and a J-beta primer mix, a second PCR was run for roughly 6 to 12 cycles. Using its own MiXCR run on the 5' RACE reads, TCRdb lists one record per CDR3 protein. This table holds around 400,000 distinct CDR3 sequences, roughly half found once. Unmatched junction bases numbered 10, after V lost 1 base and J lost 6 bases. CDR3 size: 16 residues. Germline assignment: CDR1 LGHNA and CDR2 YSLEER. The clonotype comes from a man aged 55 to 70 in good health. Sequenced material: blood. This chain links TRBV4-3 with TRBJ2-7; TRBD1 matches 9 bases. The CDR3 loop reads CASSQVGRTGDLEQYF. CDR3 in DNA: TGCGCCAGCAGCCAAGTTGGGCGGACAGGGGACCTCGAGCAGTACTTC.